Listed below are T cell receptor beta chains from one sample, sequenced in a study of CD8 T cells in ankylosing spondylitis. TCRdb fed the 5' RACE reads into MiXCR, producing one record per CDR3 protein. The sample lists 150,000 to 250,000 distinct CDR3 sequences, more than 10% occurring once. Sequencing was performed on blood, either unsorted or a sorted T cell fraction (not recorded which). Receptors originate from a male donor with ankylosing spondylitis or in good health (not recorded which). Both conserved end residues are part of each CDR3. The D gene is left open where the match is weak. Expanded clones get a size class; other rows say once, few or many, or leave the size out.

>TRBJ1-3|few|TRBV5-1|.
TGCGCCAGCAAGAGAGATGGAGACACCATATATTTT
CASKRDGDTIYF
>TRBJ2-1|many|TRBV12-3/TRBV12-4|.
TGTGCCAGCAGCCCCTCGCGCAGTTACAATGAGCAGTTCTTC
CASSPSRSYNEQFF
>TRBJ2-1|many|TRBV25-1|TRBD1
TGTGCCAGCCAAACCGGGACAGCAAACAATGAGCAGTTCTTC
CASQTGTANNEQFF
>TRBJ2-1|.|TRBV24-1|TRBD2
TGTGCCACCAGTGATTCCGAGCGGGGAGACTACAATGAGCAGTTCTTC
CATSDSERGDYNEQFF
>TRBJ2-5|few|TRBV4-2|.
TGTGCCAGCAGCCAAGAAGGCACAGTCCAAGAGACCCAGTACTTC
CASSQEGTVQETQYF
>TRBJ2-7|few|TRBV4-2|.
TGTGCCAGCAGCCCACGGCGAGGGTCAACCTACGAGCAGTACTTC
CASSPRRGSTYEQYF
>TRBJ1-2|few|TRBV5-1|.
TGCGCCAGCAGCCCAGGGACGGGTACTAACTATGGCTACACCTTC
CASSPGTGTNYGYTF
>TRBJ2-7|few|TRBV20-1|TRBD1
TGCAGTGCTAGAAAGCGGACAGGAGACTACGAGCAGTACTTC
CSARKRTGDYEQYF
>TRBJ2-3|few|TRBV4-1|TRBD2
TGCGCCAGCAGCCAAGCCTCCGGACTAGCCTCAGATACGCAGTATTTT
CASSQASGLASDTQYF
>TRBJ1-1|few|TRBV7-8|TRBD1
TGTGCCAGCAGCTTAGAAAGACAGGGGGCGGGCATGAACACTGAAGCTTTCTTT
CASSLERQGAGMNTEAFF
>TRBJ1-1|many|TRBV24-1|.
TGTGCCACCAGTGATTCGACCCTGAACGCTGAAGCTTTCTTT
CATSDSTLNAEAFF
>TRBJ2-3|.|TRBV7-6|.
TGTGCCAGCAGCTTTATGGATACGCAGTATTTT
CASSFMDTQYF
>TRBJ2-1|.|TRBV7-7|.
TGTGCCAGCAGCTCCGACCTAATAACCCCCTACAATGAGCAGTTCTTC
CASSSDLITPYNEQFF
>TRBJ2-1|few|TRBV2|TRBD2
TGTGCCAGACGACTAGCGGGTCTACATGAGCAGTTCTTC
CARRLAGLHEQFF
>TRBJ1-1|.|TRBV19|.
TGTGCCAGTAGTCTGACAGGAAGCATGAACACTGAAGCTTTCTTT
CASSLTGSMNTEAFF
>TRBJ2-1|.|TRBV2|.
TGTGCCAGCAGTGAAGGGCACCGCAATGAGCAGTTCTTC
CASSEGHRNEQFF
>TRBJ2-3|few|TRBV4-1|.
TGCGCCAGCAGCCAAGATCGCAGCACAGATACGCAGTATTTT
CASSQDRSTDTQYF
>TRBJ1-2|few|TRBV3-1|TRBD1
TGTGCCAGCAGCCCGACAGGGACAGGGGTGGGCTACACCTTC
CASSPTGTGVGYTF
>TRBJ1-4|.|TRBV7-9|TRBD1
TGTGCCAGCAGCTTCGGACAGGGTTCCCTTCGTGAAAAACTGTTTTTT
CASSFGQGSLREKLFF
>TRBJ1-1|.|TRBV6-5|.
TGTGCCAGCAGTTACTCCTTTACAGGGAACACTGAAGCTTTCTTT
CASSYSFTGNTEAFF
>TRBJ2-1|.|TRBV15|.
TGTGCCACCAGCATCGGCGACTCCTACAATGAGCAGTTCTTC
CATSIGDSYNEQFF
>TRBJ2-1|few|TRBV12-5|.
TGTGCTAGTGCCAGGACCCGGACAACAGATAATGAGCAGTTCTTC
CASARTRTTDNEQFF
>TRBJ2-1|few|TRBV2|.
TGTGCCAGCAGGATAGGATTTGCCGGAGTAGGGAATGAGCAGTTCTTC
CASRIGFAGVGNEQFF
>TRBJ2-7|few|TRBV5-5|TRBD2
TGTGCCAGCAGCTTGGAGTGGCTAGCGGGAGGACCCTCCTACGAGCAGTACTTC
CASSLEWLAGGPSYEQYF
>TRBJ1-1|.|TRBV27|.
TGTGCCAGCAGTCCCCCGGTCGGGGAGAGCACTGAAGCTTTCTTT
CASSPPVGESTEAFF
>TRBJ2-5|many|TRBV12-5|.
TGTGCTAGTGGAAAAACAGGGGAGACCCAGTACTTC
CASGKTGETQYF
>TRBJ2-7|many|TRBV29-1|TRBD2
TGCAGCGCTGCGGGGGGCGACTCCTACGAGCAGTACTTC
CSAAGGDSYEQYF
>TRBJ2-1|few|TRBV19|.
TGTGCCAGTAGTATACTGGACCAGCGCGATGAGCAGTTCTTC
CASSILDQRDEQFF
>TRBJ2-5|few|TRBV7-8|.
TGTGCCAGCAGCTTAAGGACAGGACTAGAAGAGACCCAGTACTTC
CASSLRTGLEETQYF
>TRBJ2-1|.|TRBV27|TRBD2
TGTGCCAGCAGTTCCCCCGGGACTAGCGGTCTAAGTGAGCAGTTCTTC
CASSSPGTSGLSEQFF
>TRBJ2-2|.|TRBV12-3/TRBV12-4|TRBD1
TGTGCCAGCAGACCCGGGACAGGCTCCTCCGGGGAGCTGTTTTTT
CASRPGTGSSGELFF
>TRBJ1-1|few|TRBV4-1|TRBD1
TGCGCCAGCAGCCACCAGACAGGGGAGGTCACTGAAGCTTTCTTT
CASSHQTGEVTEAFF
>TRBJ2-5|few|TRBV7-9|TRBD1
TGTGCCAGCAGCAGCCGACAGGGGGAGATGGAGACCCAGTACTTC
CASSSRQGEMETQYF
>TRBJ1-5|.|TRBV28|.
TGTGCCAGCAGACCCGAGCGGCAGACCAATCAGCCCCAGCATTTT
CASRPERQTNQPQHF
>TRBJ2-2|few|TRBV29-1|.
TGCAGCGTTGAAGACAGGGGGAACACCGGGGAGCTGTTTTTT
CSVEDRGNTGELFF
>TRBJ2-1|few|TRBV5-1|TRBD1
TGCGCCAGCGACACAGGGGAGAGCTCCTACAATGAGCAGTTCTTC
CASDTGESSYNEQFF
>TRBJ2-1|few|TRBV20-1|.
TGCAGTGCTAGAGATTCGGGGTCGAGCTCCTACAATGAGCAGTTCTTC
CSARDSGSSSYNEQFF
>TRBJ2-6|.|TRBV15|.
TGTGCCACCAGCAGAGATTACCGAAGTGGGGCCAACGTCCTGACTTTC
CATSRDYRSGANVLTF
>TRBJ2-2|.|TRBV29-1|.
TGCAGCGTTGAACCAGGGCATCGCGGGGAGCTGTTTTTT
CSVEPGHRGELFF
>TRBJ2-3|.|TRBV3-1|TRBD2
TGTGCCAGCAGCCAACGAAGCGGGAGGTATCGGAACCCCACAGATACGCAGTATTTT
CASSQRSGRYRNPTDTQYF
>TRBJ2-7|.|TRBV3-1|TRBD1
TGTGCCAGCAGCCCACCCACTTGGACAGGGGGCGCGGTTCGGGGCGAGCAGTACTTC
CASSPPTWTGGAVRGEQYF
>TRBJ2-5|medium-sized|TRBV5-1|.
TGCGCCAGCAGCAGCTACGGGGTGGCGACCCAGTACTTC
CASSSYGVATQYF